This TCR beta chain was recorded in a study of CD8 T cells in ankylosing spondylitis. Study-level findings and limits: Matched synovial fluid from ankylosing spondylitis patients was reported to be enriched for disease-linked clones. A TCR beta motif made of 7 to 9 highly homologous variants seemed typical of ankylosing spondylitis blood. Disease-linked clones were CD8+ and relatively rare in peripheral blood.

This clonotype has more than one count but fewer than ten. What it binds is not known. Construction of TCR beta libraries was performed using quantitative 5'-RACE with molecular barcodes. MiXCR, applied by TCRdb to the 5' RACE reads, yields one record per CDR3 protein. Of more than 600,000 distinct CDR3 sequences detected, around 20% appear once; the ten largest clones hold about 19%. The TCR comes from a male donor with ankylosing spondylitis. What was sequenced was blood, either unsorted or a sorted T cell fraction (not recorded which).

As DNA, the CDR3 is TGCAGTGCCCCGCAGTGGAGCACCGGGGAGCTGTTTTTT. Its translation: CSAPQWSTGELFF. The chain couples TRBV20-1 to TRBJ2-2; unclear D gene. This CDR3 contains 13 residues. The germline V gene has CDR1 DFQATT and CDR2 SNEGSKA (reference sequence). V was trimmed by 6 bases and J by 4 bases, leaving 12 bases between them.